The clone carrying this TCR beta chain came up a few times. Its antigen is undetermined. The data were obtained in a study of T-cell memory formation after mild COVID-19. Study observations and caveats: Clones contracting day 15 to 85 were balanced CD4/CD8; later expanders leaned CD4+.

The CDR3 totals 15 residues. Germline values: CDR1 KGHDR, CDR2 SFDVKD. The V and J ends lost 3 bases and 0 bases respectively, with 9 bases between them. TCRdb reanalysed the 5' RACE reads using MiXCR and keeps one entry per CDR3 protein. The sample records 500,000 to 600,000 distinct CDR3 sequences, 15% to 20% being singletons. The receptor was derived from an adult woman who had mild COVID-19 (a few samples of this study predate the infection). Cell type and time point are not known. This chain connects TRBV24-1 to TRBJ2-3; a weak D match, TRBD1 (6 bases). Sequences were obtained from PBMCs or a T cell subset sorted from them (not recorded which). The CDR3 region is CATSDTGRSTDTQYF. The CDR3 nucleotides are TGTGCCACCAGTGATACAGGGCGAAGCACAGATACGCAGTATTTT.